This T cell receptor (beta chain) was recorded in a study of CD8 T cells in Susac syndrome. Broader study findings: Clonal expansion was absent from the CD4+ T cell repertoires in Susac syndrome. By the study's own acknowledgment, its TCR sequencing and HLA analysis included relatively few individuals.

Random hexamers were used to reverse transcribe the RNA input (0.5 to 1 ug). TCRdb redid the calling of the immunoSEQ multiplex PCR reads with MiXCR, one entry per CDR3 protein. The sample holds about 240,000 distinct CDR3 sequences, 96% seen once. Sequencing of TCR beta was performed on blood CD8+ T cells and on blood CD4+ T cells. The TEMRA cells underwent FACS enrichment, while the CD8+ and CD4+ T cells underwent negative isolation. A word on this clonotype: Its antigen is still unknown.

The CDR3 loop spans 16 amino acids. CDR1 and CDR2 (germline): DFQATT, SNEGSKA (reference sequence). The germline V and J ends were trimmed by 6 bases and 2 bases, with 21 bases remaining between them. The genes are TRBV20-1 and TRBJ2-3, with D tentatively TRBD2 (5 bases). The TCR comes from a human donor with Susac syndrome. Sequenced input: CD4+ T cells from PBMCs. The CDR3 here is CSANYPVSGYTDTQYF. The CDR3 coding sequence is TGCAGTGCAAACTACCCCGTGAGCGGCTACACAGATACGCAGTATTTT.